This entry features one T cell receptor beta chain sequence. The sample originates from a study of blood T cell repertoires in COVID-19. For the study at large: PBMCs, B-cell-depleted T cells, or T cells provided the cDNA or gDNA that made up the material.

V gave up 0 bases and J gave up 4 bases; unmatched junction bases: 7. Germline lookup yields CDR1 LGHDT and CDR2 YNNKEL (reference sequence). There are 16 residues in the CDR3. Original analysis: Amplified reference gene primers provided the basis for estimating nucleated cell counts. Profiling relied on immunoSEQ multiplex PCR, and the TCRdb table lists in-frame clones only, not all of them. The V and J calls and clone size come from that table; D and trimming were worked out from the DNA. Of 350,000 to 450,000 clones listed, 85% are singletons. Sample: peripheral blood. The sequence came from a woman in her late teens or twenties with acute or convalescent COVID-19. V usage is TRBV3-1 (or the pseudogene TRBV3-2) and J usage is TRBJ2-3, with 7 bases identical to TRBD2. The CDR3 nucleotides read TGTGCCAGCAGCCAAGAAGGCGGGAGAGCTGCAGATACGCAGTATTTT. Its protein product is CASSQEGGRAADTQYF.